Given below is one TCR beta chain in context. CDR3 length: 11 residues. V dropped 6 bases and J dropped 4 bases, with 6 bases sitting between them. These data are taken from a study of blood T cell repertoires in COVID-19. This table comes from immunoSEQ multiplex PCR, and its TCRdb copy is limited to in-frame clones, with some not included. The sample lists 200,000 to 250,000 clones; 85% to 90% were seen once. This clonotype was sampled from a woman aged 30 to 39 who had recovered from COVID-19. V and J are TRBV12-3 or TRBV12-4 and TRBJ1-2; D is ambiguous. Sequenced material: PBMCs or T cells enriched from blood (not recorded which). Here the CDR3 reads CASRRAYGYTF. The CDR3 DNA follows: TGTGCCAGCAGGAGGGCCTATGGCTACACCTTC.